This T cell receptor (beta chain) was recorded in a study of T cell responses to AZD1222 COVID-19 vaccine. Overall study context: Analyses pooled second doses at about 4 or about 12 weeks. Study findings and constraints: Seropositive status at baseline applied to only six AZD1222 recipients. Across spike, vaccine-associated CD4 TCRs were found, dominant at 160-218 and 743-854. Among spike-specific TCRs, nearly half reportedly target unmutated variant regions.

Deletions cut 6 bases from V and 6 bases from J, with 8 bases between. The CDR3 is made up of 12 amino acids. The data were produced by immunoSEQ multiplex PCR, yet TCRdb's version contains in-frame clones alone and is incomplete. Of 150,000 to 200,000 clones listed, 85% to 95% were seen once; the top ten hold roughly 3.8%. A word on this clone: Its cognate antigen is unknown.

The gene calls are TRBV12-3 or TRBV12-4 and TRBJ2-2; D is unclear. The receptor comes from an adult in good health. Sample: peripheral blood, taken on day 0 of AZD1222 vaccination. The CDR3 spells CASSPVPGELFF. In nucleotides, the CDR3 is TGTGCCAGCAGCCCGGTACCCGGGGAGCTGTTTTTT.